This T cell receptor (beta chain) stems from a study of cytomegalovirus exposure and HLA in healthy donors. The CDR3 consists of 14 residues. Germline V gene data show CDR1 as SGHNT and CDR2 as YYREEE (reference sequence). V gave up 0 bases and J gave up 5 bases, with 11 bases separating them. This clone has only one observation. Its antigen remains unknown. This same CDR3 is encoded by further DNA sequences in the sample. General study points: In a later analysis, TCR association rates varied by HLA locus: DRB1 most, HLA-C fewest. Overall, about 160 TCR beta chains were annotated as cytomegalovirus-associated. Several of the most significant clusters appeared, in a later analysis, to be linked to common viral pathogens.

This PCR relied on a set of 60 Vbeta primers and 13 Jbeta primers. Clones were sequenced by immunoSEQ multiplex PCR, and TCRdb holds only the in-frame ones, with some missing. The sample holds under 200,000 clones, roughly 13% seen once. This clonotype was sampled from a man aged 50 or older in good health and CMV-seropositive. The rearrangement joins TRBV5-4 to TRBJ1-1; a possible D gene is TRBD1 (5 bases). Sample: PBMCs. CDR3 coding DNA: TGTGCCAGCAGCTTGGCCGGGGGGAGAACTGAAGCTTTCTTT. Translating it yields CASSLAGGRTEAFF.